A selection of T cell receptor beta chains follows, all from one sample in a study of metastatic and nonmetastatic thyroid tumors. TCRdb reanalyzed the PCR reads with MiXCR. The table records about 24,000 clones, around 20% of them present only once. The specimen sequenced was blood. These receptors came from a male donor with papillary thyroid cancer or a benign thyroid nodule (not recorded which). Some clones in this sample may be carry-over from other donors' samples. The CDR3 runs from the conserved cysteine through the conserved F or W. A D gene is named only where the DNA matches it firmly. A row's size may be missing; if present it is once, few, many or a size class.

V	J	size	D	CDR3	DNA
TRBV20-1	TRBJ1-6	medium-sized	TRBD1	CSASRGTALWGGSPLHF	TGCAGTGCTAGTAGAGGGACAGCGCTTTGGGGTGGATCACCCCTCCACTTT
TRBV7-7	TRBJ2-3	once	TRBD1	CASSQTGVPTDTQYF	TGTGCTAGCAGCCAGACAGGGGTTCCCACAGATACGCAGTATTTT
TRBV19	TRBJ1-1	few	NA	CASSDPGPEAFF	TGTGCCAGTAGTGATCCGGGGCCAGAAGCTTTCTTT
TRBV28	TRBJ1-5	many	NA	CASSLPPRSNQPQHF	TGTGCCAGCAGTTTACCTCCACGTAGCAATCAGCCCCAGCATTTT
TRBV12-3/TRBV12-4	TRBJ1-5	NA	NA	CASRGPGFFDF	TGTGCCAGCAGAGGGCCGGGTTTTTTTGATTTT
TRBV12-3/TRBV12-4	TRBJ2-1	NA	NA	CSSSFWSGYEQFF	TGTTCCAGTAGTTTTTGGTCCGGGTACGAGCAGTTCTTC
TRBV27	TRBJ2-1	many	TRBD1	CASSLDRDPYNEQFF	TGTGCCAGCAGCCTCGACAGGGACCCTTACAATGAGCAGTTCTTC
TRBV6-1	TRBJ2-1	few	NA	CASSQVSRSYNEQFF	TGTGCCAGCAGTCAAGTGTCCCGCTCCTACAATGAGCAGTTCTTC
TRBV30	TRBJ1-4	medium-sized	NA	CAWSVPGTYEKLFF	TGTGCCTGGAGTGTCCCAGGGACCTATGAAAAACTGTTTTTT
TRBV6-2/TRBV6-3	TRBJ1-1	medium-sized	NA	CASSYWDSFFMNTEAFF	TGTGCCAGCAGTTACTGGGACTCGTTTTTCATGAACACTGAAGCTTTCTTT
TRBV29-1	TRBJ1-2	NA	NA	CSAQGGGGYTF	TGCAGCGCTCAGGGAGGGGGTGGCTACACCTTC
TRBV20-1	TRBJ1-5	many	TRBD1	CSAQGGGDQPQHF	TGCAGTGCCCAGGGGGGGGGCGATCAGCCCCAGCATTTT
TRBV11-2	TRBJ2-7	NA	TRBD1	CASSTPGQEVDEQYF	TGTGCCAGCAGCACCCCGGGACAGGAGGTGGACGAGCAGTACTTC
TRBV28	TRBJ2-6	many	NA	CASKPLSGSGANVLTF	TGTGCCAGCAAACCACTGTCAGGGTCAGGGGCCAACGTCCTGACTTTC
TRBV6-2/TRBV6-3	TRBJ2-3	few	NA	CASRGGGDTDKQYF	TGTGCCAGCAGGGGCGGGGGCGATACAGATAAGCAGTATTTT
TRBV28	TRBJ2-1	many	TRBD2	CASSPTSGRFNEQFF	TGTGCCAGCAGTCCAACTAGCGGGAGGTTCAATGAGCAGTTCTTC
TRBV13	TRBJ2-1	NA	NA	CASSLNRGGVYNEQFF	TGTGCCAGCAGCCTAAACCGGGGCGGGGTTTACAATGAGCAGTTCTTC
TRBV10-3	TRBJ1-2	many	TRBD1	CAISPLSDRASYYGYTF	TGTGCCATCAGTCCCCTTAGTGACAGGGCGTCGTACTATGGCTACACCTTC
TRBV2	TRBJ1-1	many	NA	CASLVRIGDTEAFF	TGTGCCAGTCTAGTCCGAATTGGGGACACTGAAGCTTTCTTT
TRBV15	TRBJ2-3	many	TRBD2	CATSRESGGGGDTQYF	TGTGCCACCAGCAGAGAGTCGGGCGGGGGTGGGGATACGCAGTATTTT
TRBV12-5	TRBJ1-1	NA	NA	CASGLDVSEAFF	TGTGCTAGTGGTTTGGACGTTTCTGAAGCTTTCTTT
TRBV9	TRBJ2-7	NA	TRBD1	CASSLVLRTGGNEQYF	TGTGCCAGCAGCCTAGTGCTCCGGACAGGGGGCAACGAGCAGTACTTC
TRBV13	TRBJ1-3	few	NA	CASSLEGQSNVVF	TGTGCCAGCAGCTTAGAGGGCCAGTCAAATGTTGTTTTT
TRBV3-1	TRBJ2-3	many	TRBD2	CASSSSGRNTDTQYF	TGTGCCAGCAGCAGTAGCGGGAGGAACACAGATACGCAGTATTTT
TRBV20-1	TRBJ2-3	NA	NA	CSAREGGGGRDTQYF	TGCAGTGCTAGAGAGGGGGGCGGTGGAAGAGATACGCAGTATTTT
TRBV5-6	TRBJ2-5	NA	NA	CASRREEHGSQYF	TGTGCCAGCAGGCGGGAAGAACATGGGTCCCAGTACTTC
TRBV25-1	TRBJ2-7	few	TRBD1	CASSEWAGTDQTYEQYF	TGTGCCAGCAGTGAATGGGCTGGGACAGACCAAACCTACGAGCAGTACTTC
TRBV7-3	TRBJ1-6	many	NA	CASSLTPGWGYNSPLHF	TGTGCCAGCAGCTTAACACCCGGTTGGGGTTATAATTCACCCCTCCACTTT
TRBV5-1	TRBJ2-7	many	TRBD2	CASREGGRSSYEQYF	TGCGCCAGTCGGGAAGGCGGGAGGAGCTCCTACGAGCAGTACTTC
TRBV19	TRBJ2-7	many	NA	CASSIEGHPTYEQYF	TGTGCCAGTAGTATAGAGGGACACCCGACCTACGAGCAGTACTTC
TRBV18	TRBJ1-3	many	NA	CASSPEEGNTIYF	TGTGCCAGCTCACCGGAGGAGGGGAACACCATATATTTT
TRBV2	TRBJ2-7	many	NA	CASTHAGTPNYEQYF	TGTGCCAGCACTCACGCCGGGACACCGAACTACGAGCAGTACTTC
TRBV5-1	TRBJ2-5	NA	TRBD1	CASSHDRVGQETQYF	TGCGCCAGCAGCCACGACAGGGTGGGACAAGAGACCCAGTACTTC
TRBV20-1	TRBJ2-2	many	TRBD1	CSAQTGITGELFF	TGCAGTGCTCAGACAGGGATCACCGGGGAGCTGTTTTTT
TRBV6-5	TRBJ1-6	NA	NA	CASSYGGASSYNSPLHF	TGTGCCAGCAGTTACGGGGGGGCAAGCTCCTATAATTCACCCCTCCACTTT
TRBV29-1	TRBJ2-3	many	NA	CSVEEGASTDTQYF	TGCAGCGTTGAAGAGGGAGCTAGCACAGATACGCAGTATTTT
TRBV20-1	TRBJ2-1	many	TRBD2	CSARDLGTSDYNEQFF	TGCAGTGCTAGAGATCTTGGGACTAGCGACTACAATGAGCAGTTCTTC
TRBV6-5	TRBJ2-7	NA	NA	CASSLHSYYEQYF	TGTGCCAGCAGTTTGCACAGCTACTACGAGCAGTACTTC
TRBV2	TRBJ1-5	many	NA	CASRGQSNQPQHF	TGTGCCAGCAGAGGGCAAAGCAATCAGCCCCAGCATTTT
TRBV6-1	TRBJ1-1	medium-sized	NA	CASSGGGSTEAFF	TGTGCCAGCAGTGGGGGCGGTAGCACTGAAGCTTTCTTT
TRBV5-1	TRBJ2-1	NA	NA	CASSFGTSNEQFF	TGCGCCAGCAGCTTCGGGACATCCAATGAGCAGTTCTTC
TRBV6-1	TRBJ1-5	many	NA	CASSSRREGRGQPQHF	TGTGCCAGCAGCTCTCGGCGGGAGGGGCGCGGCCAGCCCCAGCATTTT
TRBV20-1	TRBJ2-3	many	TRBD2	CSARDREGRADTQYF	TGCAGTGCTAGAGATCGGGAGGGGAGGGCAGATACGCAGTATTTT
TRBV6-1	TRBJ1-2	medium-sized	TRBD1	CASTYGTGGLGGGYTF	TGTGCCAGCACCTACGGGACAGGGGGCCTTGGGGGTGGCTACACCTTC
TRBV6-2/TRBV6-3	TRBJ2-1	medium-sized	NA	CASKSGYNEQFF	TGTGCCAGCAAGTCGGGATACAATGAGCAGTTCTTC
TRBV4-2	TRBJ2-2	many	TRBD2	CASSQGLADTGELFF	TGTGCCAGCAGCCAAGGACTAGCGGACACCGGGGAGCTGTTTTTT
TRBV14	TRBJ2-7	NA	TRBD2	CASSPLSAGGYEQYF	TGTGCCAGCAGCCCCTTATCCGCGGGAGGGTACGAGCAGTACTTC
TRBV20-1	TRBJ2-1	NA	NA	CSARDTRQGNYNEQFF	TGCAGTGCTAGAGATACTCGCCAGGGGAACTACAATGAGCAGTTCTTC
TRBV18	TRBJ2-2	NA	NA	CASSPDGELFF	TGTGCCAGCTCACCTGACGGGGAGCTGTTTTTT
TRBV20-1	TRBJ2-3	NA	NA	CSARSTDTQYF	TGCAGTGCTAGATCCACAGATACGCAGTATTTT
TRBV6-1	TRBJ1-4	many	NA	CASSAGSSTIYAGTNEKLFF	TGTGCCAGCAGTGCGGGGTCCTCCACGATATACGCCGGAACTAATGAAAAACTGTTTTTT
TRBV5-1	TRBJ2-5	many	NA	CASRATQETQYF	TGCGCCAGCAGAGCCACCCAAGAGACCCAGTACTTC
TRBV27	TRBJ2-7	few	NA	CATASVGTKLGRGYEQYF	TGTGCCACCGCTTCTGTTGGGACAAAATTAGGGAGGGGGTACGAGCAGTACTTC
TRBV5-6	TRBJ2-5	many	TRBD2	CASSLGLAGRETQYF	TGTGCCAGCAGCTTGGGGCTAGCGGGAAGAGAGACCCAGTACTTC
TRBV24-1	TRBJ2-5	many	NA	CATSDLVGTETQYF	TGTGCCACCAGTGACCTTGTTGGGACGGAGACCCAGTACTTC